Each of the 12 T cell receptor beta chains below was sequenced from the same sample in a study of tumor and adjacent non-tumor tissue in lung cancer (dated by TCRdb to the late 2010s). The library was generated by multiplex PCR. The data were produced on an Illumina HiSeq 2500. TCRbeta libraries were constructed through three rounds of nested PCR with primers (Table S4) according to protocols adapted from ARM-PCR. TCRdb passed the public sequencing reads through fastp at Q25 and MiXCR, retaining productive beta sequences. Rows with one shared CDR3 protein collapse into an entry with the most common genes and DNA. Recorded for this sample are more than 45,000 distinct CDR3 sequences; more than 55% of them occurred a single time. The ten largest clonotypes hold over 25% of the sample. Bulk unsorted tissue served as the source for RNA extraction, and RNA quality was assessed using a NanoDrop ND-1000 and an Agilent 2100. Distant non-tumor tissue taken more than 3 cm from the tumor edge was used as the normal lung sample.

Sequencing was performed on distant non-tumor lung tissue. These TCRs come from a woman aged 70-85 years with non-small cell lung cancer.

On this clonotype itself: Here the CDR3 omits its conserved ending phenylalanine or tryptophan, so a read error is the likely source. The chain joins TRBV4-1 to TRBJ1-1; D not resolved. From germline, CDR1 is MGHRA and CDR2 YSYEKL. Trimming stripped 3 bases from V and 0 bases from J, with 5 bases between. The CDR3 is made up of 13 amino acids. CDR3 nucleotides: TGCGCCAGCAGCCACCCACTGAACACTGAAGCTTTCATT. It is translated as CASSHPLNTEAFI.

On this clonotype: This is likely a read error, given that the CDR3 carries no conserved phenylalanine or tryptophan at its end. CDR3 sequence reads: CSADSPGRGGGAFL. The CDR3, as DNA: TGCAGCGCTGACAGTCCGGGACGAGGAGGGGGAGCTTTCCTT. The chain recombines TRBV29-1 with TRBJ1-1; D perhaps matches TRBD1 (6 bases). This CDR3 is built from 14 residues. V was pared by 7 bases and J by 10 bases, with 25 bases between. Germline V gene lookup returns CDR1 SQVTM and CDR2 ANQGSEA.

This clonotype was observed a few times. A much larger clone differs by one base, so this may be a read error. The rearrangement links TRBV5-4 to TRBJ2-1; D unresolved. The CDR3 is 13 residues long. Germline V gives CDR1 SGHNT, CDR2 YYREEE (reference sequence). CDR3: CASSLDRHGEQLF. The CDR3 coding sequence is TGTGCCAGCAGCTTGGACCGCCATGGTGAGCAGCTCTTC.

Points on this clonotype: Germline and junction disagree at one end, which may indicate a read error. The chain joins TRBV4-2 to TRBJ2-7; D is perhaps TRBD1 or TRBD2 (7 bases each). Germline lookup yields CDR1 LGHNA and CDR2 YNFKEQ. The CDR3 contains 14 residues. CDR3 in amino acids: CASSQGRDSYEQYF. As DNA, the CDR3 is TGTGCTAGCAGCCAAGGGAGGGACAGCTACGAGCAGTACTTC.

As for this clonotype: A much bigger clone sits one base away, suggesting this may be a read error. V gene TRBV28 combines with J gene TRBJ2-7; 7 bases align to TRBD2. With V trimmed by 7 bases and J by 3 bases, 9 bases remained unmatched. The CDR3 loop spans 14 amino acids. Germline-derived CDR1 and CDR2 are MDHEN and SYDVKM. The CDR3 DNA reads as TGTGCCAGCAATTTGGGGACTAACGTCTACGAGCAGTACTTC. This sequence encodes CASNLGTNVYEQYF.

A remark on this clonotype: This may stem from a read error, because a much larger clone lies one nucleotide away. V gene TRBV30 combines with J gene TRBJ1-6; a weak D match, TRBD1 (5 bases). Germline values: CDR1 GTSNPN, CDR2 SVGIG (reference sequence). The CDR3 runs 12 residues. The CDR3 DNA reads as TGTGCTACGGGGCGGAACAATCCACCCCTCCACTTT. This codes for CATGRNNPPLHF.

Of note for this clonotype: A much larger clonotype is one base distant, so this may be a read error. The V gene is TRBV10-3, the J gene TRBJ2-3; 10 bases are a match to TRBD2. The germline V gene encodes CDR1 ENHRY and CDR2 SYGVKD. The CDR3 spans 16 residues. J gave up 6 bases and V 4 bases, and 10 bases lay outside the gene matches. CDR3 residues: CAISVYAAGGPDTQYF. The CDR3, as DNA: TGTGCCATCAGTGTGTACGCAGCGGGAGGGCCCGATACGCAGTATTTT.

With regard to this clonotype: Germline is not matched at one junction end, which may reflect a read error. The gene calls are TRBV11-3 and TRBJ2-1, with TRBD1 as a possible D gene (6 bases). This CDR3 has 14 residues. From germline, CDR1 is SGHNT and CDR2 YENEEA. This chain's CDR3 is CTSSLDAGDNEEFF. CDR3 coding DNA: TGTACCAGCAGCTTAGACGCCGGGGACAATGAGGAGTTCTTC.

Of note for this clonotype: The missing conserved phenylalanine or tryptophan at the end of this CDR3 makes a read error likely. The V gene is TRBV11-1, the J gene TRBJ2-1, with 8 bases aligning to TRBD2. The CDR3 loop spans 17 amino acids. Germline-derived CDR1 and CDR2 are SGHAT and FQDESV (reference sequence). DNA for the CDR3: TGTGTCAGCAGCTCCCACTTGGCGGGAGGTTCCTACAATGAGCAGTTCTTA. Encoded protein: CVSSSHLAGGSYNEQFL.

This clonotype has only one observation. This chain connects TRBV12-3 or TRBV12-4 to TRBJ2-3, with a possible D match to TRBD1 (5 bases). The CDR3 is made up of 13 amino acids. V was clipped by 5 bases and J by 5 bases, with 11 bases between them. The CDR3 bases are TGTGCCAGCAGTATCTCAGGGATAGATACGCAGTATTTT. It specifies CASSISGIDTQYF.

This clonotype has a single count. One end of the junction fails to match germline, which may point to a read error. This chain uses TRBV6-1 with TRBJ1-2, with a tentative D call TRBD1 (5 bases). The germline CDR1 and CDR2 sequences are MNHNS and SASEGT. The CDR3 has 15 residues. CDR3 sequence (DNA): TGTGCCAGCAGTGAAGGTCGGGGGTTCGGCTATGTCTACTCCTTC. It translates to CASSEGRGFGYVYSF.

The rearrangement uses TRBV20-1 and TRBJ2-1, with 11 bases that match TRBD2. The CDR3 length is 15 residues. J lost 4 bases, V lost 1 base, and 3 bases had no gene match. Germline CDR1 is DFQATT and CDR2 is SNEGSKA (reference sequence). The CDR3, as DNA: TGCAGTGCTAGAGTCGGGACTAGCGGTTACAATGAGCAGTTCTTC. It specifies CSARVGTSGYNEQFF.